The 18 T cell receptor beta chains presented below share a single source sample, sequenced in a study of cytomegalovirus exposure and HLA in healthy donors. The PCR contained 60 Vbeta and 13 Jbeta primers. The data were produced by immunoSEQ multiplex PCR, yet TCRdb's version contains in-frame clones alone and is incomplete. The sample has more than 85,000 clones, around four fifths seen once; the top ten hold 1% to 1.5%. The specimen sequenced was PBMCs. The receptors were sampled from a man under 40 in good health and CMV-seronegative.

The chain couples TRBV19 to TRBJ2-3, with D hard to call. V lost 9 bases, J lost 6 bases, and 4 bases lay in between. The CDR3 runs 9 residues. Germline V gives CDR1 LNHDA, CDR2 SQIVND (reference sequence). CDR3 nucleotide sequence: TGTGCCAGCGAGGATACGCAGTATTTT. Amino acid sequence: CASEDTQYF.

The chain couples TRBV10-3 to TRBJ1-1, with D hard to call. Germline V gene lookup returns CDR1 ENHRY and CDR2 SYGVKD. CDR3 size: 13 residues. V was shortened by 10 bases and J by 4 bases, with 16 bases between the two germline ends. CDR3 sequence: CATLNTVGTEAFF. DNA of the CDR3: TGTGCCACCCTAAATACGGTTGGCACTGAAGCTTTCTTT.

The chain couples TRBV7-2 to TRBJ2-1, with 11 bases aligning to TRBD2. Germline V CDR1 and CDR2: SGHTA, FQGNSA. This CDR3 spans 15 amino acids. V was pared by 5 bases and J by 3 bases, with 3 bases of the junction left unmatched. CDR3 nucleotides: TGTGCCAGCAGCCCAGGACTAGCGGGCTACAATGAGCAGTTCTTC. Translated: CASSPGLAGYNEQFF.

The chain links TRBV28 to TRBJ1-2; 7 nucleotides align to TRBD1. The CDR3 covers 14 residues. Germline lookup yields CDR1 MDHEN and CDR2 SYDVKM. J was trimmed by 4 bases and V by 5 bases; bases with no gene match: 7. CDR3 coding DNA: TGTGCCAGCAGTCTCCGCGACAGGGTCTATGGCTACACCTTC. Protein product: CASSLRDRVYGYTF.

V usage is TRBV5-1 and J usage is TRBJ2-5; TRBD2 might be the D (6 bases). The last part of the DNA fits TRBJ2-7 better; the J call may be wrong. The CDR3 sequence is 14 residues long. The V gene's germline CDR1 is SGHRS and CDR2 YFSETQ. This CDR3 reads CASSTGDFPYEQYF. Written as DNA, the CDR3 is TGCGCCAGCAGCACGGGAGACTTCCCCTACGAGCAGTACTTC.

Only a few counts were recorded for this clone. The chain employs TRBV9 and TRBJ1-2; D gene unclear. The CDR3 consists of 13 residues. Trimming took off 0 bases at V and 8 bases at J, with 11 bases between the two ends. CDR1 is SGDLS, CDR2 YYNGEE, per germline. The CDR3 protein is CASSVESRRGYTF. CDR3 sequence (DNA): TGTGCCAGCAGCGTAGAGTCCCGCAGGGGCTACACCTTC.

The chain joins TRBV7-2 to TRBJ2-1; 11 nucleotides align to TRBD2. Germline assignment: CDR1 SGHTA and CDR2 FQGNSA. Trimming removed 3 bases from V and 7 bases from J; junction bases left unmatched: 5. The CDR3 extends over 15 amino acids. This chain's CDR3 is CASSFSGGASNEQFF. The CDR3 DNA follows: TGTGCCAGCAGCTTTAGCGGGGGGGCCTCAAATGAGCAGTTCTTC. Full variable domain (missing parts from reference TRBV7-2 and TRBJ2-1): GAGVSQSPSNKVTEKGKDVELRCDPISGHTALYWYRQSLGQGLEFLIYFQGNSAPDKSGLPSDRFSAERTGGSVSTLTIQRTQQEDSAVYLCASSFSGGASNEQFFGPGTRLTVL.

V is TRBV5-5 and J is TRBJ1-1, with 7 bases matching TRBD1. The CDR3 length is 15 residues. The germline V gene encodes CDR1 SGHKS and CDR2 YYEKEE (reference sequence). With 2 bases clipped from V and 2 bases from J, the junction kept 6 bases outside the gene matches. CDR3 bases: TGTGCCAGCAGCTTAGACAGGGTTAGTAACACTGAAGCTTTCTTT. Protein: CASSLDRVSNTEAFF.

The J gene is TRBJ1-2, the V gene TRBV19, with TRBD1 matching over 7 bases. Germline V CDR1 and CDR2: LNHDA, SQIVND (reference sequence). The CDR3 covers 16 residues. V was clipped by 4 bases and J by 8 bases; unmatched bases: 16. Written as DNA, the CDR3 is TGTGCCAGTAGTAGAACCCGTTATGACAGGGTGGGAGGCTACACCTTC. It specifies CASSRTRYDRVGGYTF. Full variable domain (outside the CDR3, taken from reference TRBV19 and TRBJ1-2): DGGITQSPKYLFRKEGQNVTLSCEQNLNHDAMYWYRQDPGQGLRLIYYSQIVNDFQKGDIAEGYSVSREKKESFPLTVTSAQKNPTAFYLCASSRTRYDRVGGYTFGSGTRLTVV.

V and J are TRBV7-2 and TRBJ1-1; D is uncertain. The CDR3 is 13 amino acids. The germline CDR1 and CDR2 sequences are SGHTA and FQGNSA. V dropped 1 base and J dropped 3 bases, with 6 bases sitting between them. CDR3 sequence: CASSLGTYTEAFF. In DNA, the CDR3 is TGTGCCAGCAGCTTAGGGACTTACACTGAAGCTTTCTTT.

CDR3 residues: CASSFGTGGYEQYF. The CDR3 coding sequence is TGTGCCAGCAGCTTTGGGACAGGGGGCTACGAGCAGTACTTC. This sequence joins TRBV5-6 and TRBJ2-7; 11 bases fit TRBD1. The CDR3 contains 14 residues. The V gene's germline CDR1 is SGHDT and CDR2 YYEEEE. The V segment lost 2 bases and the J segment 3 bases; nucleotides outside the gene matches: 1.

This clone was detected only once. This rearrangement joins TRBV6-4 to TRBJ1-5, with D uncertain. Trimming shortened V by 6 bases and J by 1 base, and 13 bases separated the two germline ends. This CDR3 has 15 amino acids. CDR1 and CDR2 from the germline V gene are MRHNA and SNTAGT. CDR3 amino acids: CASSAAPASNQPQHF. The CDR3 nucleotides read TGTGCCAGCAGCGCGGCTCCGGCAAGCAATCAGCCCCAGCATTTT.

In its sample, this clone was seen a few times. V is TRBV18 and J is TRBJ2-5; TRBD1 matches at 9 bases. The germline V gene encodes CDR1 KGHSH and CDR2 LQKENI. V lost 6 bases, J lost 5 bases, and 7 bases stayed unmatched. The length of the CDR3 is 14 residues. The CDR3 DNA is TGTGCCAGCTCTCCGGGACAGGGCTGGGAGACCCAGTACTTC. It yields the protein CASSPGQGWETQYF.

V is TRBV4-2 and J is TRBJ1-1, with TRBD1 identical over 7 bases. With V trimmed by 0 bases and J by 1 base, 2 bases remained unmatched. This CDR3 is built from 15 residues. Per the germline V gene, CDR1 is LGHNA and CDR2 is YNFKEQ. The CDR3 DNA is TGTGCCAGCAGCCAAGATACAGGGGCGAACACTGAAGCTTTCTTT. Translation gives CASSQDTGANTEAFF.

V and J are TRBV4-3 and TRBJ1-2; the D is unclear. The V end was cut by 0 bases, the J end by 2 bases, with 7 bases between. Germline-derived CDR1 and CDR2 are LGHNA and YSLEER. The CDR3 consists of 14 residues. The DNA of the CDR3 is TGCGCCAGCAGCCAAGACACAGCCAACTATGGCTACACCTTC. Protein sequence: CASSQDTANYGYTF.

The V gene is TRBV27, the J gene TRBJ2-1, with D maybe TRBD2 (6 bases). Trimming left V 5 bases short and J 1 base short, with 15 bases between. Per germline, CDR1 MNHEY and CDR2 SMNVEV (reference sequence). The CDR3 contains 16 residues. CDR3 sequence (DNA): TGTGCCAGCAGTGCCAACCACGGGGGTTCCTACAATGAGCAGTTCTTC. Protein: CASSANHGGSYNEQFF.

V gene TRBV19 combines with J gene TRBJ2-1, with 11 nucleotides matching TRBD2. Losses at the gene ends were 4 bases for V and 4 bases for J; bases not matched to a gene: 3. The CDR3 loop spans 15 amino acids. The germline V gene has CDR1 LNHDA and CDR2 SQIVND (reference sequence). The CDR3 protein is CASSNLAGGYNEQFF. In nucleotides, the CDR3 is TGTGCCAGTAGTAACCTAGCGGGAGGTTACAATGAGCAGTTCTTC.

The rearrangement uses TRBV7-2 and TRBJ1-2, with TRBD1 identical over 10 bases. Germline V lookup: CDR1 SGHTA, CDR2 FQGNSA. J gave up 7 bases and V 5 bases, and 10 bases lay outside the gene matches. This CDR3 is built from 15 residues. In DNA form, the CDR3 reads TGTGCCAGCAGCCCGAAGGGACAGGGGAAGGGTGGCTACACCTTC. It specifies CASSPKGQGKGGYTF.